This paragraph reports one T cell receptor beta chain. Germline assignment: CDR1 SQVTM and CDR2 ANQGSEA. Trimming left V 6 bases short and J 3 bases short, with 11 bases between. The CDR3 consists of 13 residues. The table came from immunoSEQ multiplex PCR; TCRdb's copy has only in-frame clones and leaves some out. Of over 200,000 clones listed, roughly nine tenths are singletons. This record comes from a study of blood T cell repertoires in COVID-19. This sequence joins TRBV29-1 and TRBJ2-2; the D gene is possibly TRBD1 (6 bases). The clonotype originates from a man in his forties who had recovered from COVID-19. The sample consisted of peripheral blood. The CDR3 spells CSVWGHDTGELFF. The CDR3 DNA sequence: TGCAGCGTATGGGGGCACGACACCGGGGAGCTGTTTTTT.